The 32 T cell receptor beta chains given below trace back to one sample, sequenced in a study of control samples from healthy donors and cancer patients. Libraries were prepared by immunoSEQ multiplex PCR; TCRdb keeps only in-frame clonotypes and omits some of them. This table holds under 150,000 clones, around 87% found once. The sequenced sample consisted of blood. The source is a man in his 60s in good health.

The chain recombines TRBV6-5 with TRBJ1-4, with D uncertain. Germline CDR1 is MNHEY and CDR2 is SVGAGI. The V gene lost 4 bases and the J gene lost 3 bases, with 12 bases spanning the gap. The CDR3 runs 15 residues. The CDR3 coding sequence is TGTGCCAGCAGTTTAAACCGGGTTCCTAATGAAAAACTGTTTTTT. Translating it yields CASSLNRVPNEKLFF.

The chain links TRBV27 to TRBJ2-7; possible D gene TRBD1, 6 bases. The germline V gene has CDR1 MNHEY and CDR2 SMNVEV (reference sequence). Trimming removed 2 bases from V and 5 bases from J, with 10 bases in between. CDR3 length: 13 residues. The CDR3 spells CASSLQGLNEQYF. CDR3 DNA: TGTGCCAGCAGTTTACAGGGGCTGAACGAGCAGTACTTC.

This chain uses TRBV11-2 with TRBJ2-7; no firm D call. CDR1 SGHAT and CDR2 FQNNGV come from the germline V gene. The CDR3 consists of 12 residues. The V end lost 2 bases, the J end lost 1 base, and 3 bases lay between the germline ends. The CDR3 loop is CASSLSSYEQYF. For the CDR3, the DNA is TGTGCCAGCAGCTTATCTTCCTACGAGCAGTACTTC. Combining the CDR3 with reference TRBV11-2 and TRBJ2-7 gives the whole variable domain EAGVAQSPRYKIIEKRQSVAFWCNPISGHATLYWYQQILGQGPKLLIQFQNNGVVDDSQLPKDRFSAERLKGVDSTLKIQPAKLEDSAVYLCASSLSSYEQYFGPGTRLTVT.

The V call is TRBV25-1, the J call TRBJ2-7; 7 nucleotides line up with TRBD1. The CDR3 is 14 residues long. V gave up 6 bases and J gave up 0 bases; unmatched junction bases: 5. In germline, CDR1 is MGHDK, CDR2 SYGVNS. The DNA of the CDR3 is TGTGCCAGCAGAAAAGGGACAGCCTCCTACGAGCAGTACTTC. It codes for CASRKGTASYEQYF.

V and J are TRBV14 and TRBJ2-7; D gene ambiguous. Germline values: CDR1 SGHDN, CDR2 FVKESK. This CDR3 comprises 12 residues. V was trimmed by 1 base and J by 4 bases, leaving 5 bases between them. The CDR3 nucleotides read TGTGCCAGCAGCCAAGTAGGTTACGAGCAGTACTTC. Residues: CASSQVGYEQYF.

This clone was recorded only once. This chain uses TRBV7-9 with TRBJ1-3; perhaps TRBD1 as D (5 bases). Looked up from germline, CDR1 is SEHNR and CDR2 is FQNEAQ (reference sequence). This CDR3 spans 14 amino acids. V dropped 3 bases and J dropped 4 bases, with 10 bases sitting between them. The CDR3 nucleotides are TGTGCCAGCAGCTTTTCAGGGTTCGGAAACACCATATATTTT. Translating it yields CASSFSGFGNTIYF.

The genes are TRBV7-3 and TRBJ1-1; TRBD1 might be the D (5 bases). Between the trimmed V and J ends, which lost 3 bases and 4 bases, there was a span of 9 bases. The CDR3 runs 13 residues. Germline CDR1 and CDR2: SGHTA and FQGTGA. CDR3 amino acids: CASSFGAATEAFF. Here the CDR3 DNA reads TGTGCCAGCAGCTTTGGGGCGGCCACTGAAGCTTTCTTT.

On this clone itself: This same CDR3 is encoded by further DNA sequences in the sample. The rearrangement links TRBV6-5 to TRBJ2-3; the D gene is possibly TRBD1 (5 bases). CDR1 and CDR2 from the germline V gene are MNHEY and SVGAGI. The CDR3 contains 15 residues. Trimming took 0 bases from V and 0 from J, leaving 7 bases between them. The CDR3 nucleotides are TGTGCCAGCAGTTACTCGACAGCCAGCACAGATACGCAGTATTTT. This encodes CASSYSTASTDTQYF.

The chain carries TRBV9 and TRBJ1-5; D is unclear. The CDR3 spans 13 residues. CDR1 is SGDLS and CDR2 is YYNGEE in the germline V gene. V lost 0 bases to trimming and J lost 4 bases, with 5 bases between them. The CDR3: CASSVAENQPQHF. The CDR3, as DNA: TGTGCCAGCAGCGTAGCGGAGAATCAGCCCCAGCATTTT. The entire variable domain, with the rest obtained from reference TRBV9 and TRBJ1-5, is as follows: DSGVTQTPKHLITATGQRVTLRCSPRSGDLSVYWYQQSLDQGLQFLIQYYNGEERAKGNILERFSAQQFPDLHSELNLSSLELGDSALYFCASSVAENQPQHFGDGTRLSIL.

There are a few counts of this clone. The rearrangement links TRBV28 to TRBJ1-2, with TRBD1 matching 8 bases. V lost 9 bases, J lost 4 bases, and 13 bases stayed unmatched. This CDR3 is 15 amino acids long. Germline V CDR1 and CDR2: MDHEN, SYDVKM. The CDR3: CASHPGGPTFYGYTF. The CDR3 DNA reads as TGTGCCAGTCACCCAGGGGGCCCGACCTTCTATGGCTACACCTTC.

In this sample, this clone turned up once. The genes are TRBV5-1 and TRBJ1-1; TRBD1 matches at 7 bases. The CDR3 totals 15 residues. Per germline, CDR1 SGHRS and CDR2 YFSETQ. V shed 0 bases, J shed 1 base, and the junction held 3 bases outside the gene matches. CDR3 amino acids: CASSLVAGGNTEAFF. CDR3 nucleotides: TGCGCCAGCAGCTTGGTGGCAGGGGGGAACACTGAAGCTTTCTTT.

The chain combines TRBV5-8 with TRBJ1-2; D is perhaps TRBD1 (5 bases). Germline CDR1 reads SGHTS; CDR2 reads YDEGEE. The CDR3 consists of 12 residues. Trimming stripped 4 bases from V and 4 bases from J, with 8 bases between. The CDR3 DNA reads as TGTGCCAGCAGCGTGACAGTCTATGGCTACACCTTC. Amino acids: CASSVTVYGYTF.

V usage is TRBV27 and J usage is TRBJ1-1; D is unresolved. The ends were cut back, 8 bases at V and 0 bases at J, with 22 bases in the middle. The CDR3 totals 17 residues. The germline V gene has CDR1 MNHEY and CDR2 SMNVEV (reference sequence). Here the CDR3 reads CASSPSFGPFMNTEAFF. Here the CDR3 DNA reads TGTGCCAGCTCTCCTTCTTTCGGGCCGTTCATGAACACTGAAGCTTTCTTT.

The chain employs TRBV7-9 and TRBJ2-7; D might be TRBD1 (6 bases). The V and J ends lost 5 bases and 3 bases respectively, with 8 bases between them. This CDR3 is built from 12 residues. CDR1 and CDR2 (germline): SEHNR, FQNEAQ (reference sequence). The CDR3 is CASSKQGYEQYF. The CDR3 region has the DNA TGTGCCAGCAGCAAACAGGGCTACGAGCAGTACTTC.

The chain has TRBV12-5 and TRBJ1-1; tentative D call: TRBD1 (5 bases). The germline V and J ends were trimmed by 0 bases and 4 bases, with 12 bases remaining between them. Germline loops: CDR1 LGHNT, CDR2 FRNRAP. The CDR3 extends over 15 amino acids. CDR3 coding DNA: TGTGCTAGTGGTTTGGTACTTGGGGCGTCCACTGAAGCTTTCTTT. This codes for CASGLVLGASTEAFF.

The gene calls are TRBV21-1 and TRBJ1-1; the table's D call, TRBD1, was not checked against the DNA. TRBV21-1 is a documented pseudogene. This CDR3 is 15 amino acids long. In nucleotides, the CDR3 is TGTGCCAGCAGCAAAGATTTAGGGGCAGGCACTGAAGCTTTCTTT. Encoded protein: CASSKDLGAGTEAFF.

The chain recombines TRBV4-1 with TRBJ2-3; 9 bases agree with TRBD2. This CDR3 is built from 20 residues. Germline V gene data show CDR1 as MGHRA and CDR2 as YSYEKL. The V and J ends lost 0 bases and 1 base, in that order; junction bases with no gene match: 14. Here the CDR3 reads CASSQEVSRGGPLRTDTQYF. CDR3 sequence (DNA): TGCGCCAGCAGCCAAGAAGTCTCGCGGGGGGGCCCTCTGCGCACAGATACGCAGTATTTT.

Comments on this clone: A read error may account for a junction end that differs from germline. The V and J genes are TRBV7-2 and TRBJ1-1, with D possibly matching TRBD1 (5 bases). The germline V gene has CDR1 SGHTA and CDR2 FQGNSA. The CDR3 runs 12 residues. CDR3 DNA: TGTGCCAGCAGCTTAGAATTGGGGACCACTACCTTT. It yields the protein CASSLELGTTTF. Based on the CDR3 plus reference TRBV7-2 and TRBJ1-1, the full variable domain is GAGVSQSPSNKVTEKGKDVELRCDPISGHTALYWYRQSLGQGLEFLIYFQGNSAPDKSGLPSDRFSAERTGGSVSTLTIQRTQQEDSAVYLCASSLELGTTTFGQGTRLTVV.

The rearrangement links TRBV5-4 to TRBJ1-2, with a tentative D call TRBD1 (6 bases). The germline gives CDR1 SGHNT, CDR2 YYREEE (reference sequence). Trimming pared 2 bases from V and 8 bases from J, leaving 19 bases between. The CDR3 loop spans 15 amino acids. The CDR3 DNA reads TGTGCCAGCAGCTTTGGAGGGGGGGCAATCTACGGCTACACCTTC. Protein: CASSFGGGAIYGYTF. Drawing the rest from reference TRBV5-4 and TRBJ1-2, the complete variable domain is ETGVTQSPTHLIKTRGQQVTLRCSSQSGHNTVSWYQQALGQGPQFIFQYYREEENGRGNFPPRFSGLQFPNYSSELNVNALELDDSALYLCASSFGGGAIYGYTFGSGTRLTVV.

The V gene is TRBV24-1, the J gene TRBJ2-3, with D unclear. The length of the CDR3 is 12 residues. Per germline, CDR1 KGHDR and CDR2 SFDVKD. Trimming removed 1 base from V and 8 bases from J, with 6 bases in between. CDR3 protein: CATSDFQGTQYF. The CDR3 DNA reads TGTGCCACCAGTGATTTTCAAGGTACGCAGTATTTT.

The J gene is TRBJ1-6, the V gene TRBV4-1; maybe TRBD1 (5 bases). This CDR3 spans 15 amino acids. Germline values: CDR1 MGHRA, CDR2 YSYEKL. V gave up 2 bases and J gave up 7 bases, with 12 bases separating them. The CDR3 region is CASSQFETVNSPLHF. The CDR3 bases are TGCGCCAGCAGCCAATTCGAGACAGTCAATTCACCCCTCCACTTT.

This rearrangement joins TRBV9 to TRBJ1-3; the D gene is possibly TRBD1 (6 bases). The CDR3 is 15 amino acids. Germline lookup yields CDR1 SGDLS and CDR2 YYNGEE. V lost 1 base and J 4 bases, leaving 12 bases between the germline ends. This chain's CDR3 is CASSVSWGAGNTIYF. The CDR3 bases are TGTGCCAGCAGCGTATCGTGGGGGGCGGGAAACACCATATATTTT.

This rearrangement joins TRBV6-5 to TRBJ1-2; TRBD1 aligns across 10 bases. V lost 8 bases, J lost 4 bases, and 10 bases stayed unmatched. This CDR3 comprises 15 residues. Per the germline V gene, CDR1 is MNHEY and CDR2 is SVGAGI. This CDR3 reads CASEPGQGKVYGYTF. The CDR3 DNA reads TGTGCCAGCGAACCGGGACAGGGGAAAGTCTATGGCTACACCTTC.

Only one count was recorded for this clone. The CDR3 sequence: CASSLVTGEKLFF. The CDR3, as DNA: TGTGCCAGCAGCTTGGTGACCGGGGAAAAACTGTTTTTT. The genes are TRBV7-9 and TRBJ1-4, with unresolved D. V lost 3 bases and J 8 bases, leaving 10 bases between the germline ends. The CDR3 is 13 residues long. Germline loops: CDR1 SEHNR, CDR2 FQNEAQ (reference sequence).

In this sample, this clone turned up once. V and J are TRBV4-3 and TRBJ2-1; D gene unclear. This CDR3 contains 13 residues. Germline CDR1 LGHNA, CDR2 YSLEER. Trimming cost V 0 bases and J 10 bases, with 10 bases left between them. CDR3 sequence (DNA): TGCGCCAGCAGCCAAGATTTGGCTCAAGAGCAGTTCTTC. Residues: CASSQDLAQEQFF.

The chain joins TRBV7-2 to TRBJ1-2; a weak D match, TRBD1 (6 bases). The CDR3 extends over 15 amino acids. Deletions cut 7 bases from V and 3 bases from J, with 18 bases between. The germline V gene encodes CDR1 SGHTA and CDR2 FQGNSA. Here the CDR3 reads CASNPHPGAYYGYTF. The DNA of the CDR3 is TGTGCCAGCAACCCCCATCCGGGGGCCTACTATGGCTACACCTTC. The variable domain in full, with the rest retrieved from reference TRBV7-2 and TRBJ1-2, is GAGVSQSPSNKVTEKGKDVELRCDPISGHTALYWYRQSLGQGLEFLIYFQGNSAPDKSGLPSDRFSAERTGGSVSTLTIQRTQQEDSAVYLCASNPHPGAYYGYTFGSGTRLTVV.

The CDR3 coding sequence is TGTGCCAGCAGTCCGACGTCGTATAATTCACCCCTCCACTTT. This sequence encodes CASSPTSYNSPLHF. The chain is built from TRBV28 and TRBJ1-6; D gene unclear. Germline V CDR1 and CDR2: MDHEN, SYDVKM. The CDR3 has 14 amino acids. V lost 5 bases and J 4 bases, leaving 9 bases between the germline ends.

This clone was found once. As DNA, the CDR3 is TGTGCCAGCAGCTTGGGACAGGGACCCTACGAGCAGTACTTC. Residues: CASSLGQGPYEQYF. The rearrangement links TRBV5-6 to TRBJ2-7; TRBD1 matches at 7 bases. Germline values: CDR1 SGHDT, CDR2 YYEEEE. The junction had 2 bases not matched to a gene; V was cut back by 0 bases and J by 2 bases. The CDR3 is 14 amino acids.

V gene TRBV28 combines with J gene TRBJ1-4; no reliable D call. The CDR3 contains 14 residues. Trimming stripped 4 bases from V and 8 bases from J, with 14 bases between. The germline V gene encodes CDR1 MDHEN and CDR2 SYDVKM. The DNA for the CDR3 is TGTGCCAGCAGTTCCCCCTCAGTGGGAGAAAAACTGTTTTTT. This gives the protein CASSSPSVGEKLFF.

In this sample, this clone turned up once. V usage is TRBV18 and J usage is TRBJ1-4, with D uncertain. V lost 6 bases to trimming and J lost 8 bases, with 16 bases between them. Germline assignment: CDR1 KGHSH and CDR2 LQKENI. This CDR3 has 14 residues. This chain's CDR3 is CASSQTTNGEKLFF. CDR3 nucleotide sequence: TGTGCCAGCTCCCAAACAACGAACGGGGAAAAACTGTTTTTT.

The chain combines TRBV2 with TRBJ2-3; 8 nucleotides line up with TRBD2. Trimming removed 4 bases from V and 0 bases from J; junction bases left unmatched: 12. CDR1 and CDR2 from the germline V gene are SNHLY and FYNNEI. CDR3 length: 18 amino acids. CDR3 sequence reads: CASSVEKRGWTSTDTQYF. The CDR3, as DNA: TGTGCCAGCAGTGTCGAAAAGCGGGGGTGGACTAGCACAGATACGCAGTATTTT. The full variable domain, its missing parts supplied by reference TRBV2 and TRBJ2-3, is EPEVTQTPSHQVTQMGQEVILRCVPISNHLYFYWYRQILGQKVEFLVSFYNNEISEKSEIFDDQFSVERPDGSNFTLKIRSTKLEDSAMYFCASSVEKRGWTSTDTQYFGPGTRLTVL.

This clone came up a few times. V gene TRBV5-1 combines with J gene TRBJ2-3; D unclear. CDR1 and CDR2 from the germline V gene are SGHRS and YFSETQ. V was pared by 3 bases and J by 6 bases, with 8 bases between. The CDR3 contains 12 residues. The CDR3 protein is CASSYSGDTQYF. For the CDR3, the DNA is TGCGCCAGCAGCTACTCCGGGGATACGCAGTATTTT.